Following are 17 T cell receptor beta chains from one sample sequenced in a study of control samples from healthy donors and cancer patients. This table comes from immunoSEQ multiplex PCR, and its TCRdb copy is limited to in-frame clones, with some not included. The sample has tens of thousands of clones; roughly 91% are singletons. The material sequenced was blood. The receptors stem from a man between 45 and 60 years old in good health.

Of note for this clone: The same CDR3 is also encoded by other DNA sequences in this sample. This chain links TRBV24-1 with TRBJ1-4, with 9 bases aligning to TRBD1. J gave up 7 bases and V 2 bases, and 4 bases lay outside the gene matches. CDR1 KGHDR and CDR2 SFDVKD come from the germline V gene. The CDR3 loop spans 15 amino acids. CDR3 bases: TGTGCCACCAGTGATTCCGGACAGGGGAGTGAAAAACTGTTTTTT. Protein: CATSDSGQGSEKLFF.

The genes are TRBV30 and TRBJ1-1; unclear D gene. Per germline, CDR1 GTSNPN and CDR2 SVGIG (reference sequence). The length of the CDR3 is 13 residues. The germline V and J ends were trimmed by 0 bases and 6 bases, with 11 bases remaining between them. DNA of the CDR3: TGTGCCTGGAGTGTACTAGTTGTGCCTGAAGCTTTCTTT. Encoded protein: CAWSVLVVPEAFF.

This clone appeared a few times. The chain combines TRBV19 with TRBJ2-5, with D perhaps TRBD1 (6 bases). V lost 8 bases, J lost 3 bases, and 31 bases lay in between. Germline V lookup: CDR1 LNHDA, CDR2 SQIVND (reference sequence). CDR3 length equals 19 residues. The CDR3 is CASLGSPFAPTGCKETQYF. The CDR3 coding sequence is TGTGCCAGTCTGGGGAGCCCGTTTGCTCCAACAGGGTGCAAAGAGACCCAGTACTTC. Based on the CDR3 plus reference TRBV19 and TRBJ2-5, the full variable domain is DGGITQSPKYLFRKEGQNVTLSCEQNLNHDAMYWYRQDPGQGLRLIYYSQIVNDFQKGDIAEGYSVSREKKESFPLTVTSAQKNPTAFYLCASLGSPFAPTGCKETQYFGPGTRLLVL.

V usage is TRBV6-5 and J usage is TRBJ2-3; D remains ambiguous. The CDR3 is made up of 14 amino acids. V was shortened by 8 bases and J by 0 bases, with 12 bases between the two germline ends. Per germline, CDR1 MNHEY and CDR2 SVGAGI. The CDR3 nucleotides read TGTGCCAGCGCCTATCGTATTAGCACAGATACGCAGTATTTT. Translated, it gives CASAYRISTDTQYF.

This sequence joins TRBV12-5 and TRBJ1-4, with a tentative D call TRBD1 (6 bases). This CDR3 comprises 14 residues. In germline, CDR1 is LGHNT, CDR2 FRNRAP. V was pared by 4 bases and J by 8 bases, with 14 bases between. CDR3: CASGSGQRGEKLFF. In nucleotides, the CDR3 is TGTGCTAGTGGTTCGGGACAACGTGGGGAAAAACTGTTTTTT.

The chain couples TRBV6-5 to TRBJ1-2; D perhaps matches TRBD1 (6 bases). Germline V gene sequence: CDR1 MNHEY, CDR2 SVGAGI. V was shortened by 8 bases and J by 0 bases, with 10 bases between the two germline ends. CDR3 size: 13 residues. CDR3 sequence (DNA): TGTGCCAGCGGGGGACAAGCTAACTATGGCTACACCTTC. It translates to CASGGQANYGYTF.

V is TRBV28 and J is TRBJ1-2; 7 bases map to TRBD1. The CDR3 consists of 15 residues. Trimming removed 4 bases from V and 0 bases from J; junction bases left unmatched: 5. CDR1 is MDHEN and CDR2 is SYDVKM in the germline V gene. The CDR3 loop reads CASSSGTASNYGYTF. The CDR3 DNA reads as TGTGCCAGCAGTTCCGGGACAGCGTCTAACTATGGCTACACCTTC.

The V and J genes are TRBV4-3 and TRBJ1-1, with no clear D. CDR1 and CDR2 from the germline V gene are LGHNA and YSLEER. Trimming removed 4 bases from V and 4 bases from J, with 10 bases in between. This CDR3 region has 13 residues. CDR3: CASSLSEGTEAFF. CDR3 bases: TGCGCCAGCAGCCTGTCTGAGGGCACTGAAGCTTTCTTT.

The CDR3 is CASSRRDLISGNTIYF. DNA of the CDR3: TGTGCCAGCAGCCGCCGGGACTTGATTTCTGGAAACACCATATATTTT. The chain carries TRBV14 and TRBJ1-3; the D gene is possibly TRBD1 (5 bases). This CDR3 spans 16 amino acids. Germline V CDR1 and CDR2: SGHDN, FVKESK. V dropped 4 bases and J dropped 1 base, with 14 bases sitting between them.

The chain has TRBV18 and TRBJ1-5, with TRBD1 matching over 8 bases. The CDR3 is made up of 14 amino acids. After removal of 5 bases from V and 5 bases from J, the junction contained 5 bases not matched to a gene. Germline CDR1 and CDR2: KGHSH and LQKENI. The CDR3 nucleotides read TGTGCCAGCTCAGACAGGGGTGAAGATCAGCCCCAGCATTTT. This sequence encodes CASSDRGEDQPQHF.

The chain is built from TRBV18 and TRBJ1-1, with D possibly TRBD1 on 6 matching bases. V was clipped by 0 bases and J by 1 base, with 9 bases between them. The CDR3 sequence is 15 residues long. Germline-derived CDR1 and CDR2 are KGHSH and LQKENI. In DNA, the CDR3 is TGTGCCAGCTCACCACCAGGGGGATCGAACACTGAAGCTTTCTTT. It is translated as CASSPPGGSNTEAFF.

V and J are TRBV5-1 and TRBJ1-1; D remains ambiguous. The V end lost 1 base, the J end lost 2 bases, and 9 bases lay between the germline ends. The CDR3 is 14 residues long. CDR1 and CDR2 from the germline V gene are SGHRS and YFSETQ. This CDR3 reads CASSLYTTNTEAFF. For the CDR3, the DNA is TGCGCCAGCAGCTTGTACACAACAAACACTGAAGCTTTCTTT.

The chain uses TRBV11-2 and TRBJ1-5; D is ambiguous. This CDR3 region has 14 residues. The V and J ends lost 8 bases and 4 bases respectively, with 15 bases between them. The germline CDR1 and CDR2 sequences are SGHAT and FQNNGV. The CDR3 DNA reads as TGTGCCAGCGTTTTGGGAGGAGGAAATCAGCCCCAGCATTTT. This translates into CASVLGGGNQPQHF.

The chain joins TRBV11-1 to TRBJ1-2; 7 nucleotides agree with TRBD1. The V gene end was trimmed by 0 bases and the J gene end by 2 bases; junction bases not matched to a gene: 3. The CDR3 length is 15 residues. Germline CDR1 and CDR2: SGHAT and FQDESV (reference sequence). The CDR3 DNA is TGTGCCAGCAGCTTAGCCGGGACAGCGAACTATGGCTACACCTTC. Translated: CASSLAGTANYGYTF.

The CDR3 coding sequence is TGTGCCAGCAGCTTTATTTCAGGGGGAAATCAGCCCCAGCATTTT. Protein: CASSFISGGNQPQHF. V is TRBV7-2 and J is TRBJ1-5; 7 positions match TRBD1. Germline lookup yields CDR1 SGHTA and CDR2 FQGNSA. CDR3 length: 15 amino acids. The junction had 6 bases not matched to a gene; V was cut back by 3 bases and J by 4 bases.

CDR3 amino acids: CASSPQDSYEQYF. The CDR3 coding sequence is TGTGCCAGCAGCCCACAGGATTCCTACGAGCAGTACTTC. This rearrangement joins TRBV5-6 to TRBJ2-7; D possibly corresponds to TRBD1 (5 bases). In germline, CDR1 is SGHDT, CDR2 YYEEEE. CDR3 size: 13 residues. Trimming stripped 4 bases from V and 1 base from J, with 9 bases between. The complete variable domain, with remaining parts taken from reference TRBV5-6 and TRBJ2-7, reads DAGVTQSPTHLIKTRGQQVTLRCSPKSGHDTVSWYQQALGQGPQFIFQYYEEEERQRGNFPDRFSGHQFPNYSSELNVNALLLGDSALYLCASSPQDSYEQYFGPGTRLTVT.

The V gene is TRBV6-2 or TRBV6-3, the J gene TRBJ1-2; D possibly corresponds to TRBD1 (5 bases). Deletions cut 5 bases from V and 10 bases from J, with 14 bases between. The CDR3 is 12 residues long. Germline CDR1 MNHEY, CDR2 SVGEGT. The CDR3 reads CASSTGVFDYTF. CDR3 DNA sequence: TGTGCCAGCAGTACAGGCGTGTTTGACTACACCTTC.